The 30 T cell receptor beta chains in this list originate from one sample, sequenced in a study of blood T cell repertoires in COVID-19 (dated by TCRdb to 2018 to 2021). Library method: the immunoSEQ multiplex PCR assay. TCRdb took this table from immuneACCESS and kept in-frame rearrangements with V and J called. Such tables lack part of the clones; where checked against another copy, unresolved V genes explain under half of the gap, and the rest is unexplained. A total of under 75,000 clones appear in this sample, approximately 86% of them only once. Of the sample, 15% to 20% is held by the ten largest clones. The sequencing sample was made of peripheral blood. The source of these receptors is a woman over 75 with active COVID-19.

The chain uses TRBV6-6 and TRBJ1-1; D perhaps matches TRBD1 (6 bases). Germline V gives CDR1 MNHNY, CDR2 SVGAGI (reference sequence). The CDR3 loop spans 13 amino acids. The V end lost 6 bases, the J end lost 1 base, and 9 bases lay between the germline ends. As DNA, the CDR3 is TGTGCCAGCAGCCGGACAGAGAACACTGAAGCTTTCTTT. Translation gives CASSRTENTEAFF.

The chain employs TRBV7-8 and TRBJ2-7, with TRBD1 identical over 8 bases. Germline V gene data show CDR1 as SGHVS and CDR2 as FQNEAQ. The CDR3 has 14 residues. V dropped 4 bases and J dropped 1; count of bases not matched to a gene: 3. CDR3 DNA: TGTGCCAGCAGCTCCCGGGACAGGTCCTACGAGCAGTACTTC. Translating it yields CASSSRDRSYEQYF.

The chain joins TRBV6-5 to TRBJ2-7; D is possibly TRBD1 (5 bases). With 6 bases removed from V and 1 base from J, the gap between germline ends came to 13 bases. CDR1 and CDR2 (germline): MNHEY, SVGAGI. The length of the CDR3 is 14 residues. Here the CDR3 reads CASRQDIVSYEQYF. In nucleotides, the CDR3 is TGTGCCAGCAGGCAGGACATAGTGTCCTACGAGCAGTACTTC.

The chain is built from TRBV29-1 and TRBJ2-7, with a tentative D call TRBD2 (6 bases). Germline lookup yields CDR1 SQVTM and CDR2 ANQGSEA. The CDR3 has 14 residues. V was shortened by 4 bases and J by 2 bases, with 15 bases between the two germline ends. The CDR3 reads CSVVRDSGAYEQYF. The CDR3 DNA sequence: TGCAGCGTTGTCCGGGACTCCGGGGCCTACGAGCAGTACTTC.

The chain carries TRBV5-4 and TRBJ2-1; no firm D call. This CDR3 has 11 residues. Deletions cut 3 bases from V and 8 bases from J, with 6 bases between. Germline V CDR1 and CDR2: SGHNT, YYREEE (reference sequence). The CDR3 bases are TGTGCCAGCAGCTACGACTATGAGCAGTTCTTC. Translating it yields CASSYDYEQFF. The full variable domain, in which reference TRBV5-4 and TRBJ2-1 provide the parts outside the CDR3, is ETGVTQSPTHLIKTRGQQVTLRCSSQSGHNTVSWYQQALGQGPQFIFQYYREEENGRGNFPPRFSGLQFPNYSSELNVNALELDDSALYLCASSYDYEQFFGPGTRLTVL.

The chain joins TRBV12-5 to TRBJ2-7, with 10 bases lining up with TRBD2. Germline assignment: CDR1 LGHNT and CDR2 FRNRAP. The V gene end was trimmed by 2 bases and the J gene end by 4 bases; junction bases not matched to a gene: 8. This CDR3 is 16 amino acids long. CDR3 in amino acids: CASGLSLAGVVYEQYF. In DNA, the CDR3 is TGTGCTAGTGGTTTGTCGCTAGCGGGGGTGGTGTACGAGCAGTACTTC.

The CDR3 DNA sequence: TGTGCCAGCAGTTTTTCCGGACAGCCTGGAAACACCATATATTTT. It specifies CASSFSGQPGNTIYF. V gene TRBV6-5 combines with J gene TRBJ1-3; perhaps TRBD1 as D (6 bases). The V gene lost 4 bases and the J gene lost 2 bases, with 12 bases spanning the gap. Per the germline V gene, CDR1 is MNHEY and CDR2 is SVGAGI. The CDR3 spans 15 residues.

The V gene is TRBV13, the J gene TRBJ2-2, with D possibly TRBD2 on 6 matching bases. Per germline, CDR1 PRHDT and CDR2 FYEKMQ (reference sequence). This CDR3 has 15 residues. V was cut by 0 bases and J by 5 bases, with 10 bases left in between. The CDR3 loop reads CASSLGTGDTGELFF. The CDR3 nucleotides are TGTGCCAGCAGCTTAGGAACGGGGGATACCGGGGAGCTGTTTTTT.

The chain carries TRBV7-9 and TRBJ1-1; 7 bases are shared with TRBD1. This CDR3 contains 12 residues. Germline-derived CDR1 and CDR2 are SEHNR and FQNEAQ (reference sequence). Losses at the gene ends were 1 base for V and 7 bases for J; bases not matched to a gene: 0. CDR3 coding DNA: TGTGCCAGCAGCTTAGGACAGGGTGAAGCTTTCTTT. Protein: CASSLGQGEAFF. Using reference TRBV7-9 and TRBJ1-1 for the parts outside the CDR3, the full variable domain is DTGVSQNPRHKITKRGQNVTFRCDPISEHNRLYWYRQTLGQGPEFLTYFQNEAQLEKSRLLSDRFSAERPKGSFSTLEIQRTEQGDSAMYLCASSLGQGEAFFGQGTRLTVV.

This clone was seen repeatedly, ten times or more. The chain joins TRBV23-1 to TRBJ1-3; perhaps TRBD1 as D (6 bases). TRBV23-1 is known as an ORF, though its function is uncertain. Trimming cost V 9 bases and J 3 bases, with 27 bases left between them. The CDR3 extends over 18 amino acids. The CDR3 protein is CASRGDTQGLLGGNTIYF. As DNA, the CDR3 is TGCGCCAGTCGGGGAGACACACAGGGTCTCCTTGGTGGAAACACCATATATTTT.

V usage is TRBV18 and J usage is TRBJ2-7; a possible D gene is TRBD2 (7 bases). V dropped 6 bases and J dropped 6 bases, with 15 bases sitting between them. This CDR3 has 13 amino acids. The germline V gene encodes CDR1 KGHSH and CDR2 LQKENI. CDR3 coding DNA: TGTGCCAGCTCCCCCGCGGGGGCGATCGAGCAGTACTTC. It is translated as CASSPAGAIEQYF.

This clone was counted between two and nine times. V usage is TRBV27 and J usage is TRBJ1-1; TRBD1 agrees at 7 bases. Trimming at V came to 6 bases and at J to 3 bases, leaving 10 bases not matched to a gene. Germline assignment: CDR1 MNHEY and CDR2 SMNVEV (reference sequence). CDR3 length equals 15 residues. CDR3 DNA: TGTGCCAGCAGCCCAGGGGGAGCCCGATACACTGAAGCTTTCTTT. It yields the protein CASSPGGARYTEAFF.

V and J are TRBV28 and TRBJ1-5; D gene unclear. This CDR3 has 12 amino acids. The ends were cut back, 5 bases at V and 9 bases at J, with 11 bases in the middle. CDR1 is MDHEN and CDR2 is SYDVKM in the germline V gene. The CDR3 here is CASSRRARPQHF. The CDR3 DNA is TGTGCCAGCAGTAGGAGGGCCCGGCCCCAGCATTTT.

The V call is TRBV7-2, the J call TRBJ2-5, with D tentatively TRBD1 (6 bases). This CDR3 comprises 14 residues. The V and J ends lost 4 bases and 5 bases respectively, with 14 bases between them. CDR1 is SGHTA and CDR2 is FQGNSA in the germline V gene. The CDR3 here is CASSSRGSDETQYF. As DNA, the CDR3 is TGTGCCAGCAGCTCCAGGGGATCTGACGAGACCCAGTACTTC.

The chain couples TRBV20-1 to TRBJ1-4, with D perhaps TRBD1 (5 bases). The CDR3 has 13 amino acids. The V end lost 3 bases, the J end lost 7 bases, and 12 bases lay between the germline ends. Germline CDR1 is DFQATT and CDR2 is SNEGSKA (reference sequence). In DNA form, the CDR3 reads TGCAGTGCTAGTAGGCAGGGTACTGAAAAACTGTTTTTT. It encodes CSASRQGTEKLFF.

The rearrangement joins TRBV5-6 to TRBJ1-1, with D possibly TRBD1 on 6 matching bases. V was clipped by 4 bases and J by 2 bases, with 9 bases between them. Germline-derived CDR1 and CDR2 are SGHDT and YYEEEE. This CDR3 region has 13 residues. In DNA form, the CDR3 reads TGTGCCAGCAGCACCGGGACAAACACTGAAGCTTTCTTT. It specifies CASSTGTNTEAFF.

The chain carries TRBV5-6 and TRBJ1-6, with 9 nucleotides matching TRBD1. V was clipped by 2 bases and J by 9 bases; unmatched bases: 3. The CDR3 is made up of 14 amino acids. Germline V lookup: CDR1 SGHDT, CDR2 YYEEEE. The CDR3 nucleotides read TGTGCCAGCAGCTTAAACAGGGGGCGTTCACCCCTCCACTTT. Translation gives CASSLNRGRSPLHF.

The V and J genes are TRBV9 and TRBJ2-3, with TRBD2 matching 8 bases. The germline gives CDR1 SGDLS, CDR2 YYNGEE. The CDR3 is 15 residues long. J lost 4 bases, V lost 0 bases, and 4 bases had no gene match. The CDR3: CASSVDGGAADTQYF. CDR3 DNA: TGTGCCAGCAGCGTAGACGGGGGGGCCGCAGATACGCAGTATTTT.

This clone is a singleton in its sample. This chain links TRBV6-2 or TRBV6-3 with TRBJ1-5, with a tentative D call TRBD1 (6 bases). The germline V and J ends were trimmed by 1 base and 3 bases, with 10 bases remaining between them. CDR1 and CDR2 (germline): MNHEY, SVGEGT. The length of the CDR3 is 15 residues. The CDR3 protein is CASSYFRTDNQPQHF. In DNA, the CDR3 is TGTGCCAGCAGTTACTTTAGGACAGACAATCAGCCCCAGCATTTT.

V usage is TRBV7-9 and J usage is TRBJ2-7; D perhaps matches TRBD1 (5 bases). The CDR3 has 14 residues. V dropped 5 bases and J dropped 0 bases, with 11 bases sitting between them. The germline V gene encodes CDR1 SEHNR and CDR2 FQNEAQ (reference sequence). CDR3 in DNA: TGTGCCAGCAGCCCGACAGATGCCTCCTACGAGCAGTACTTC. The encoded protein is CASSPTDASYEQYF.

The V call is TRBV7-9, the J call TRBJ2-7, with D uncertain. CDR1 is SEHNR, CDR2 FQNEAQ, per germline (reference sequence). V lost 5 bases, J lost 0 bases, and 8 bases lay in between. There are 13 residues in the CDR3. The CDR3 bases are TGTGCCAGCAGCCGCGGAAGCTCCTACGAGCAGTACTTC. This codes for CASSRGSSYEQYF.

V and J are TRBV5-4 and TRBJ2-5, with a possible D match to TRBD2 (7 bases). CDR1 is SGHNT and CDR2 is YYREEE in the germline V gene (reference sequence). This CDR3 contains 16 residues. V lost 0 bases and J lost 2, with 14 bases in between. In DNA form, the CDR3 reads TGTGCCAGCAGCTTGGCGGGCGGGGGCCTACAAGAGACCCAGTACTTC. Translated, it gives CASSLAGGGLQETQYF.

The V and J genes are TRBV12-1 and TRBJ2-5; TRBD2 is the table's D call and was not checked against the DNA. TRBV12-1 is a pseudogene locus. CDR3 length: 15 residues. The CDR3 sequence is CASSGRTRRRKTQYF. The CDR3 bases are TGTGCCAGCAGCGGACGGACTCGGCGTCGAAAGACCCAGTACTTC.

The chain combines TRBV2 with TRBJ1-2; D remains unclear. The length of the CDR3 is 13 residues. V was clipped by 1 base and J by 5 bases, with 8 bases between them. Germline V gives CDR1 SNHLY, CDR2 FYNNEI. The CDR3 sequence is CASSEGARYGYTF. CDR3 DNA: TGTGCCAGCAGTGAAGGGGCTCGGTATGGCTACACCTTC.

The chain links TRBV10-3 to TRBJ1-5; D gene ambiguous. The CDR3 covers 13 residues. V was trimmed by 6 bases and J by 0 bases, leaving 6 bases between them. Germline V gene data show CDR1 as ENHRY and CDR2 as SYGVKD. This CDR3 reads CAISQNSNQPQHF. The CDR3, as DNA: TGTGCCATCAGCCAGAATAGCAATCAGCCCCAGCATTTT.

The chain uses TRBV15 and TRBJ2-7, with D possibly matching TRBD2 (6 bases). The V end lost 0 bases, the J end lost 0 bases, and 15 bases lay between the germline ends. This CDR3 has 17 amino acids. Germline values: CDR1 LNHNV, CDR2 YYDKDF (reference sequence). This CDR3 reads CATSRDRKGTYSYEQYF. Here the CDR3 DNA reads TGTGCCACCAGCAGAGATCGGAAAGGGACTTACTCCTACGAGCAGTACTTC.

A note on this clone: Other nucleotide sequences in the sample specify the same CDR3. The chain couples TRBV3-1 (or the pseudogene TRBV3-2) to TRBJ2-1, with TRBD2 as a possible D gene (7 bases). The CDR3 covers 14 residues. Looked up from germline, CDR1 is LGHDT and CDR2 is YNNKEL (reference sequence). With 4 bases removed from V and 4 bases from J, the gap between germline ends came to 11 bases. CDR3 sequence: CASSPRGAYNEQFF. Here the CDR3 DNA reads TGTGCCAGCAGCCCCCGGGGGGCTTACAATGAGCAGTTCTTC.

The CDR3 reads CASSTRLPDNRGNTEAFF. The CDR3 bases are TGTGCCAGCAGCACCCGACTTCCCGACAACAGGGGGAACACTGAAGCTTTCTTT. The rearrangement links TRBV5-6 to TRBJ1-1, with 7 positions matching TRBD1. Losses at the gene ends were 4 bases for V and 1 base for J; bases not matched to a gene: 16. This CDR3 contains 18 residues. CDR1 and CDR2 (germline): SGHDT, YYEEEE.

The chain joins TRBV7-2 to TRBJ2-1; 14 nucleotides line up with TRBD2. The ends lost 5 bases at V and 6 bases at J; junction bases unmatched: 3. Germline CDR1 and CDR2: SGHTA and FQGNSA. This CDR3 comprises 15 residues. The CDR3 nucleotides read TGTGCCAGCAGCCCTGGGACTAGCGGGGGCAATGAGCAGTTCTTC. Protein: CASSPGTSGGNEQFF. The full variable domain, with the rest looked up from reference TRBV7-2 and TRBJ2-1, is GAGVSQSPSNKVTEKGKDVELRCDPISGHTALYWYRQSLGQGLEFLIYFQGNSAPDKSGLPSDRFSAERTGGSVSTLTIQRTQQEDSAVYLCASSPGTSGGNEQFFGPGTRLTVL.

V is TRBV5-1 and J is TRBJ2-7, with 8 positions matching TRBD1. Trimming removed 3 bases from V and 2 bases from J; junction bases left unmatched: 7. The germline gives CDR1 SGHRS, CDR2 YFSETQ. The CDR3 consists of 15 residues. CDR3 nucleotide sequence: TGCGCCAGCAGCTCCCCGTCGACAGGGGCCTACGAGCAGTACTTC. Translation: CASSSPSTGAYEQYF.